The source of this T cell receptor (beta chain) is a study of PD-1 and CTLA-4 blockade in melanoma. This clone was seen more than once but under ten times. Germline CDR1 and CDR2: MNHEY and SVGEGT. This CDR3 has 15 amino acids. With 2 bases removed from V and 4 bases from J, the gap between germline ends came to 12 bases. Repertoires were generated with immunoSEQ multiplex PCR, while TCRdb's copy carries only in-frame clones and drops some. The sample carries over 5,500 clones, 75% to 85% recorded once. Material: CD8+ T cells from peripheral blood, obtained before anti-PD-1 treatment. The chain couples TRBV6-2 or TRBV6-3 to TRBJ1-5; D is possibly TRBD1 (6 bases). This TCR was recovered from a human donor with melanoma. The CDR3 region is CASSYGGPSNQPQHF. CDR3 DNA: TGTGCCAGCAGTTACGGGGGGCCCTCAAATCAGCCCCAGCATTTT.